These 29 T cell receptor beta chains share one sample of origin, sequenced in a study of control samples from healthy donors and cancer patients. Assay used: immunoSEQ multiplex PCR; TCRdb lists only in-frame clones, some missing. The repertoire holds 110,000 to 150,000 clones, with approximately 94% as singletons. Sequencing was performed on blood. Source of these receptors: a man in his forties in good health.

V usage is TRBV7-6 and J usage is TRBJ2-3; no definite D call. Germline V gives CDR1 SGHVS, CDR2 FNYEAQ. The CDR3 is made up of 15 amino acids. Trimming left V 5 bases short and J 0 bases short, with 12 bases between. The CDR3 DNA follows: TGTGCCAGCAGCCGGTCCGAGCGAAGCACAGATACGCAGTATTTT. Its translation is CASSRSERSTDTQYF.

The V gene is TRBV28, the J gene TRBJ1-2; tentative D call: TRBD1 (6 bases). The germline gives CDR1 MDHEN, CDR2 SYDVKM. CDR3 length: 15 residues. V was shortened by 3 bases and J by 7 bases, with 18 bases between the two germline ends. CDR3 residues: CASSFKGSRGRGYTF. The CDR3 nucleotides are TGTGCCAGCAGTTTTAAAGGTTCCAGGGGTCGTGGCTACACCTTC.

This clone occurred once. The rearrangement joins TRBV18 to TRBJ2-1, with D hard to call. The V end lost 0 bases, the J end lost 0 bases, and 9 bases lay between the germline ends. This CDR3 is 16 amino acids long. Germline V gene lookup returns CDR1 KGHSH and CDR2 LQKENI. DNA of the CDR3: TGTGCCAGCTCACCACCGGGTCCCCGCTCCTACAATGAGCAGTTCTTC. Amino acid sequence: CASSPPGPRSYNEQFF. Together with reference TRBV18 and TRBJ2-1, the CDR3 gives the full variable domain: NAGVMQNPRHLVRRRGQEARLRCSPMKGHSHVYWYRQLPEEGLKFMVYLQKENIIDESGMPKERFSAEFPKEGPSILRIQQVVRGDSAAYFCASSPPGPRSYNEQFFGPGTRLTVL.

The rearrangement links TRBV30 to TRBJ2-7; D unclear. The CDR3 loop spans 13 amino acids. Looked up from germline, CDR1 is GTSNPN and CDR2 is SVGIG (reference sequence). With 0 bases removed from V and 6 bases from J, the gap between germline ends came to 12 bases. CDR3 coding DNA: TGTGCCTGGAGTGTACTAAAAGGGATCGAGCAGTACTTC. Its translation: CAWSVLKGIEQYF.

V and J are TRBV3-1 (or the pseudogene TRBV3-2) and TRBJ2-1, with 10 bases identical to TRBD2. Losses at the gene ends were 2 bases for V and 3 bases for J; bases not matched to a gene: 4. Germline CDR1 reads LGHDT; CDR2 reads YNNKEL (reference sequence). The CDR3 runs 16 residues. CDR3 sequence reads: CASSQPASGSYNEQFF. CDR3 DNA: TGTGCCAGCAGCCAACCGGCTAGCGGGAGCTACAATGAGCAGTTCTTC.

The CDR3 DNA follows: TGTGCCACCGGACAGAACACAGATACGCAGTATTTT. Amino acids: CATGQNTDTQYF. The V and J genes are TRBV24-1 and TRBJ2-3, with D maybe TRBD1 (6 bases). V dropped 9 bases and J dropped 2 bases, with 8 bases sitting between them. This CDR3 contains 12 residues. Per the germline V gene, CDR1 is KGHDR and CDR2 is SFDVKD.

The chain links TRBV5-1 to TRBJ2-7; 7 nucleotides match TRBD1. J gave up 5 bases and V 2 bases, and 7 bases lay outside the gene matches. Germline values: CDR1 SGHRS, CDR2 YFSETQ. This CDR3 is built from 14 residues. CDR3 DNA sequence: TGCGCCAGCAGCTTTTCCGGGACAGTTGACGAGCAGTACTTC. Encoded protein: CASSFSGTVDEQYF.

This sequence joins TRBV24-1 and TRBJ2-1; 10 positions agree with TRBD2. The CDR3 has 15 amino acids. Losses at the gene ends were 10 bases for V and 4 bases for J; bases not matched to a gene: 9. Germline-derived CDR1 and CDR2 are KGHDR and SFDVKD. The CDR3 DNA is TGTGCCACGATGAGCGGGGGGGCTAATTACAATGAGCAGTTCTTC. This translates into CATMSGGANYNEQFF.

CDR3 loop: CASSYRAGELFF. The CDR3 region has the DNA TGTGCCAGCAGTTACAGGGCCGGGGAGCTGTTTTTT. This sequence joins TRBV6-2 or TRBV6-3 and TRBJ2-2; no definite D call. The germline V gene encodes CDR1 MNHEY and CDR2 SVGEGT. This CDR3 is built from 12 residues. Trimming took off 2 bases at V and 6 bases at J, with 4 bases between the two ends.

The V call is TRBV7-6, the J call TRBJ1-6; possibly TRBD1 for D (5 bases). Trimming cost V 1 base and J 3 bases, with 10 bases left between them. Per the germline V gene, CDR1 is SGHVS and CDR2 is FNYEAQ. The CDR3 sequence is 16 residues long. CDR3 amino acids: CASSLGTQFYNSPLHF. As DNA, the CDR3 is TGTGCCAGCAGCTTAGGGACACAGTTCTATAATTCACCCCTCCACTTT.

V is TRBV28 and J is TRBJ2-5, with D unresolved. Trimming removed 1 base from V and 1 base from J, with 7 bases in between. The CDR3 is 14 residues long. Germline CDR1 MDHEN, CDR2 SYDVKM. CDR3 sequence (DNA): TGTGCCAGCAGTTTATATGGGTTCCAAGAGACCCAGTACTTC. Its protein is CASSLYGFQETQYF.

The chain uses TRBV10-3 and TRBJ2-1; 11 bases align to TRBD2. With 4 bases clipped from V and 8 bases from J, the junction kept 16 bases outside the gene matches. Germline CDR1 is ENHRY and CDR2 is SYGVKD. The CDR3 is 18 amino acids. CDR3 in amino acids: CAISAPKTPSGRLDEQFF. In DNA, the CDR3 is TGTGCCATCAGTGCCCCAAAAACCCCTAGCGGGAGGCTTGATGAGCAGTTCTTC.

The V and J genes are TRBV6-5 and TRBJ1-6; TRBD1 aligns across 7 bases. V was clipped by 8 bases and J by 7 bases; unmatched bases: 2. This CDR3 comprises 12 residues. Germline V gives CDR1 MNHEY, CDR2 SVGAGI. The CDR3 reads CASGTANSPLHF. In DNA form, the CDR3 reads TGTGCCAGCGGGACAGCGAATTCACCCCTCCACTTT.

The V gene is TRBV27, the J gene TRBJ2-7; weak D call: TRBD1 (6 bases). This CDR3 spans 13 amino acids. V dropped 5 bases and J dropped 3 bases, with 11 bases sitting between them. Germline CDR1 MNHEY, CDR2 SMNVEV (reference sequence). CDR3 DNA sequence: TGTGCCAGCAGTGGGGGCGGACACTACGAGCAGTACTTC. Translating it yields CASSGGGHYEQYF.

The J gene is TRBJ2-7, the V gene TRBV2; 12 positions match TRBD2. With 0 bases clipped from V and 6 bases from J, the junction kept 6 bases outside the gene matches. This CDR3 is 16 amino acids long. Germline assignment: CDR1 SNHLY and CDR2 FYNNEI. The CDR3, as DNA: TGTGCCAGCAGTGAAGCGCTTCCTAGCGGGAGGGGCGAGCAGTACTTC. Translation: CASSEALPSGRGEQYF. Filled out from reference TRBV2 and TRBJ2-7, the complete variable domain reads EPEVTQTPSHQVTQMGQEVILRCVPISNHLYFYWYRQILGQKVEFLVSFYNNEISEKSEIFDDQFSVERPDGSNFTLKIRSTKLEDSAMYFCASSEALPSGRGEQYFGPGTRLTVT.

This chain links TRBV7-3 with TRBJ2-5; D is undetermined. CDR1 is SGHTA, CDR2 FQGTGA, per germline. The CDR3 runs 13 residues. Trimming shortened V by 2 bases and J by 5 bases, and 9 bases separated the two germline ends. CDR3 DNA sequence: TGTGCCAGCAGCTTAGTAGTGTCGGAGACCCAGTACTTC. The encoded protein is CASSLVVSETQYF.

This clone was picked up one time. This chain connects TRBV6-2 or TRBV6-3 to TRBJ2-1, with D unclear. The CDR3 consists of 14 residues. Germline V CDR1 and CDR2: MNHEY, SVGEGT. The V gene lost 0 bases and the J gene lost 7 bases, with 10 bases spanning the gap. The CDR3 sequence is CASSYSRVLNEQFF. The CDR3 coding sequence is TGTGCCAGCAGTTACTCAAGGGTTTTAAATGAGCAGTTCTTC.

This chain joins TRBV6-5 and TRBJ1-6; TRBD1 might be the D (5 bases). This CDR3 contains 13 residues. V shed 6 bases and J shed 4 bases, with 7 bases lying between them. Germline lookup yields CDR1 MNHEY and CDR2 SVGAGI. CDR3 sequence: CASSGGYNSPLHF. The DNA for the CDR3 is TGTGCCAGCAGCGGGGGATATAATTCACCCCTCCACTTT.

The chain couples TRBV6-5 to TRBJ2-1; D is uncertain. CDR3 length: 11 amino acids. Deletions cut 0 bases from V and 6 bases from J, with 0 bases between. Germline values: CDR1 MNHEY, CDR2 SVGAGI. As DNA, the CDR3 is TGTGCCAGCAGTTACTCCAATGAGCAGTTCTTC. Translating gives CASSYSNEQFF.

The chain uses TRBV2 and TRBJ2-1; 8 bases line up with TRBD2. V lost 9 bases, J lost 0 bases, and 7 bases stayed unmatched. The germline V gene has CDR1 SNHLY and CDR2 FYNNEI. The CDR3 loop spans 15 amino acids. The CDR3 reads CARVKLAGSYNEQFF. The CDR3 DNA reads as TGTGCCAGAGTAAAGCTAGCGGGCTCCTACAATGAGCAGTTCTTC.

The CDR3 protein is CASTNNRETQYF. The CDR3 region has the DNA TGTGCCAGCACCAATAACCGGGAGACCCAGTACTTC. V and J are TRBV6-5 and TRBJ2-5; D is ambiguous. The CDR3 spans 12 residues. Germline V gene lookup returns CDR1 MNHEY and CDR2 SVGAGI. Deletions cut 7 bases from V and 5 bases from J, with 11 bases between.

The V and J genes are TRBV6-1 and TRBJ1-1; D gene unclear. The CDR3 has 13 amino acids. V was trimmed by 2 bases and J by 11 bases, leaving 15 bases between them. Germline V gene lookup returns CDR1 MNHNS and CDR2 SASEGT. The CDR3: CASSEKMVTYAFF. DNA of the CDR3: TGTGCCAGCAGTGAAAAAATGGTAACCTACGCTTTCTTT.

The chain carries TRBV2 and TRBJ2-3; D unclear. Deletions cut 1 base from V and 1 base from J, with 6 bases between. Germline V CDR1 and CDR2: SNHLY, FYNNEI. The CDR3 extends over 14 amino acids. The CDR3 DNA is TGTGCCAGCAGTGAAGATCAGGGCACAGATACGCAGTATTTT. It specifies CASSEDQGTDTQYF.

The chain links TRBV7-9 to TRBJ2-7; 8 bases map to TRBD2. V lost 3 bases and J lost 13; bases outside the gene matches: 5. The CDR3 runs to 11 residues. Germline CDR1 reads SEHNR; CDR2 reads FQNEAQ (reference sequence). The CDR3 region is CASSLGSGTYF. The CDR3 nucleotides are TGTGCCAGCAGCTTGGGTAGCGGGACTTACTTC.

This chain links TRBV6-4 with TRBJ1-1; D unresolved. V was cut by 6 bases and J by 1 base, with 9 bases left in between. CDR1 is MRHNA and CDR2 is SNTAGT in the germline V gene. The CDR3 totals 13 residues. The CDR3 DNA sequence: TGTGCCAGCAGCGAGACAAGGAACACTGAAGCTTTCTTT. Amino acids: CASSETRNTEAFF.

The genes are TRBV6-2 or TRBV6-3 and TRBJ1-5; D is perhaps TRBD1 (6 bases). Germline loops: CDR1 MNHEY, CDR2 SVGEGT. CDR3 length: 16 residues. V dropped 4 bases and J dropped 2 bases, with 15 bases sitting between them. CDR3: CASSFPRGRGNQPQHF. CDR3 nucleotides: TGTGCCAGCAGTTTCCCCAGGGGTAGGGGCAATCAGCCCCAGCATTTT.

The V call is TRBV6-5, the J call TRBJ1-1; D might be TRBD1 (5 bases). The CDR3 sequence is 12 residues long. Trimming took 6 bases from V and 3 from J, leaving 8 bases between them. Germline V gene data show CDR1 as MNHEY and CDR2 as SVGAGI. Here the CDR3 DNA reads TGTGCCAGCAGCCCAGGGTACACTGAAGCTTTCTTT. Protein: CASSPGYTEAFF.

CDR3 amino acids: CASSQDYRREVRTDTQYF. DNA of the CDR3: TGTGCCAGCAGCCAAGATTATCGGAGGGAGGTGAGGACAGATACGCAGTATTTT. J is TRBJ2-3 and V is TRBV4-2; weak D call: TRBD2 (6 bases). This CDR3 region has 18 residues. V shed 0 bases and J shed 3 bases, with 19 bases lying between them. Per the germline V gene, CDR1 is LGHNA and CDR2 is YNFKEQ.

The chain recombines TRBV29-1 with TRBJ2-7, with D perhaps matching TRBD1 (6 bases). The CDR3 has 12 amino acids. CDR1 is SQVTM, CDR2 ANQGSEA, per germline. V was clipped by 2 bases and J by 3 bases, with 8 bases between them. CDR3 bases: TGCAGCGTTGAACGGGACAACTACGAGCAGTACTTC. It encodes CSVERDNYEQYF.